The clone carrying this T cell receptor (beta chain) was recorded only once. Between the trimmed V and J ends, which lost 3 bases and 2 bases, there was a span of 11 bases. From germline, CDR1 is LNHDA and CDR2 SQIVND (reference sequence). The CDR3 contains 16 residues. Sequenced by immunoSEQ multiplex PCR; TCRdb stores in-frame clones only, minus some. The table has around 100,000 clones, approximately 87% seen once; the top ten hold around 13%. The data were taken from a study of blood T cell repertoires in COVID-19. This chain uses TRBV19 with TRBJ2-6, with D possibly matching TRBD1 (5 bases). The clonotype originates from a human donor in a cohort sampled during active COVID-19. The material sequenced was peripheral blood. The CDR3 coding sequence is TGTGCCAGTAGTATCATGCAGGGTACTGGGGCCAACGTCCTGACTTTC. Translating gives CASSIMQGTGANVLTF. Drawing the rest from reference TRBV19 and TRBJ2-6, the complete variable domain is DGGITQSPKYLFRKEGQNVTLSCEQNLNHDAMYWYRQDPGQGLRLIYYSQIVNDFQKGDIAEGYSVSREKKESFPLTVTSAQKNPTAFYLCASSIMQGTGANVLTFGAGSRLTVL.